The clone carrying this T cell receptor beta chain was found a few times. Antigen unknown. Time point defined: newly diagnosed GD, antithyroid drugs for less than 3 months. The TCR library was prepared using RNA isolated from PBMCs. The data stem from a study of regulatory T cells in long-lasting Graves disease. General study points: Repertoires from persistent disease leaned toward TRBV28, TRBJ1-2 and TRBJ2-5.

The CDR3 runs to 13 residues. Germline V gives CDR1 SNHLY, CDR2 FYNNEI. Trimming took off 6 bases at V and 5 bases at J, with 13 bases between the two ends. HTBI primers from iRepertoire and Arm-PCR of CDR3 regions yielded the TCR beta libraries. TCRdb reprocessed the multiplex PCR reads with MiXCR, giving one entry per CDR3 protein. The sample includes more than 450,000 distinct CDR3 sequences, around 15% seen only once; the top ten take 9.5% to 15%. The same specimen was also included in a second study, on T cells in Graves' hyperthyroidism and ophthalmopathy. From that paper: In the first-round RT-PCR of the TCR CDR3, the HTBI primer set was used. Blood held most thyroid clonotypes expanded above 0.001 frequency. Progression to ophthalmopathy was predicted a median of 6.5 months early.

The sequence derives from a man aged 40-49 years with Graves disease. The genes are TRBV2 and TRBJ1-1; possibly TRBD1 for D (5 bases). Sequencing used peripheral blood mononuclear cells (PBMCs), obtained at new diagnosis, from a patient treated with antithyroid drugs. The CDR3 region has the DNA TGTGCCAGCAGCGAGGACCAGGGTACTGAAGCTTTCTTT. Amino acid sequence: CASSEDQGTEAFF.